The rows below give T cell receptor beta chains drawn from one sample of a study of blood T cell repertoires in COVID-19. Sequenced by immunoSEQ multiplex PCR; TCRdb stores in-frame clones only, minus some. The table shows 200,000 to 250,000 clones, with approximately 82% occurring only once. Sequenced sample: peripheral blood. All receptors come from a man aged 45-60 years with active or convalescent COVID-19. CDR3s include the opening cysteine and the closing phenylalanine or tryptophan. A D gene is named only where the DNA matches it firmly. Some rows mark clone size as missing; the rest say once, few, many or name a class of expanded clone.

size	V	D	J	DNA	CDR3
few	TRBV19	TRBD1	TRBJ1-6	TGTGCCAGTAGGACAGGGAGCTCCTATAATTCACCCCTCCACTTT	CASRTGSSYNSPLHF
NA	TRBV28	TRBD1	TRBJ1-5	TGTGCCAGCAGTTCCTGGGGCGACAGGGAGCCCAATCAGCCCCAGCATTTT	CASSSWGDREPNQPQHF
NA	TRBV30	TRBD1	TRBJ2-7	TGTGCCTGGAGTCTTGGGACAGGATTGTACTTC	CAWSLGTGLYF
NA	TRBV4-1	TRBD2	TRBJ2-7	TGCGCCAGCAGCCAAGTACGCGGGGGGGCCCACGAGCAGTACTTC	CASSQVRGGAHEQYF
NA	TRBV24-1	NA	TRBJ2-3	TGTGCCACCAGTGATACCAGAAGGTCAGGCACGCAGTATTTT	CATSDTRRSGTQYF
NA	TRBV30	NA	TRBJ1-3	TGTGCCTGGGACAGGCTGGGGAACACCATATATTTT	CAWDRLGNTIYF
NA	TRBV19	NA	TRBJ1-5	TGTGCCAGTAGTATAGATCTACGGGAGCGGAGGAGGCAGCCCCAGCATTTT	CASSIDLRERRRQPQHF
NA	TRBV18	NA	TRBJ2-7	TGTGCCAGCTCACCTACGGGAGACGGATACTCCTACGAGCAGTACTTC	CASSPTGDGYSYEQYF
NA	TRBV20-1	NA	TRBJ1-4	TGCAGTGCTAGTGAGCGAAATGAGACTAATGAAAAACTGTTTTTT	CSASERNETNEKLFF
NA	TRBV4-1	NA	TRBJ2-7	TGCGCCAGCAGCCAACTCTGGACGGGAACGGGCTACGAGCAGTACTTC	CASSQLWTGTGYEQYF
NA	TRBV5-4	TRBD1	TRBJ2-1	TGTGCCAGCAGCTTCGGGACAGGGAATGAGCAGTTCTTC	CASSFGTGNEQFF
NA	TRBV6-5	TRBD1	TRBJ2-5	TGTGCCAGCAGTTACACCGGGACAGGGGGACGTAGGACCCAGTACTTC	CASSYTGTGGRRTQYF
NA	TRBV6-6	TRBD1	TRBJ2-7	TGTGCCAGCAGCCGGGACAGGGGATACGAGCAGTACTTC	CASSRDRGYEQYF
few	TRBV6-1	NA	TRBJ2-2	TGTGCCAGCAGTGACCTAGATGCCGGGGAGCTGTTTTTT	CASSDLDAGELFF
NA	TRBV7-8	NA	TRBJ1-2	TGTGCCAGCAGCTTAGTGGCGGGCGGGGGTGGCTACACCTTC	CASSLVAGGGGYTF
once	TRBV6-5	TRBD1	TRBJ1-5	TGTGCCAGCAGTACTGACAGGGGGCTTCAGCCCCAGCATTTT	CASSTDRGLQPQHF
NA	TRBV5-1	TRBD1	TRBJ1-2	TGCGCCAGCAGCTTGGTCCAGGGGGCAAGCTATGGCTACACCTTC	CASSLVQGASYGYTF
NA	TRBV7-2	NA	TRBJ2-7	TGTGCCAGCAGCTCCCTCTCCTACGAGCAGTACTTC	CASSSLSYEQYF
NA	TRBV30	NA	TRBJ1-6	TGTGCCTGGAGTGTCAGGTCCTATAATTCACCCCTCCACTTT	CAWSVRSYNSPLHF
few	TRBV7-2	NA	TRBJ1-5	TGTGCCAGCAGCATCTTAGGGGGTCAGCCCCAGCATTTT	CASSILGGQPQHF
NA	TRBV27	NA	TRBJ1-4	TGTGCCAGCAGTCCCCTGGGGGAAGGGGCGGGGGAAAAACTGTTTTTT	CASSPLGEGAGEKLFF
once	TRBV6-5	TRBD1	TRBJ2-5	TGTGCCAGCAGTTCTTACAGGGGTGAGACCCAGTACTTC	CASSSYRGETQYF
few	TRBV30	NA	TRBJ1-6	TGTGCCTGGACGAAGAGAAATTCACCCCTCCACTTT	CAWTKRNSPLHF